This TCR beta chain appears in the sequencing data of a study of blood T cell repertoires in COVID-19. Across the whole study: Samples of COVID-19 (acute and convalescent) were obtained from the United States, Italy and Spain. In each case, the material was cDNA or gDNA derived from T cells, B-cell-depleted T cells, or PBMCs.

Germline-derived CDR1 and CDR2 are LGHNT and FRNRAP. Trimming took off 0 bases at V and 1 base at J, with 15 bases between the two ends. This CDR3 region has 17 residues. The Seattle patients, enrolled during active infection, were followed longitudinally. In the original workflow: Estimates of nucleated cell counts were drawn from the amplification of reference gene primers. Clones were sequenced by immunoSEQ multiplex PCR, and TCRdb holds only the in-frame ones, with some missing. V, J and clone size derive from that table, while D and trimming were established from the DNA sequence. Of just over 250,000 clones in the sample, about 90% were seen once.

The specimen sequenced was peripheral blood. The sequence came from a woman in her seventies with COVID-19, enrolled during active disease. The chain links TRBV12-5 to TRBJ1-1; a weak D match, TRBD1 (6 bases). The CDR3 loop reads CASGLVLHGGTNTEAFF. The CDR3 nucleotides read TGTGCTAGTGGTTTGGTTCTTCATGGGGGCACGAACACTGAAGCTTTCTTT.